Each of the 28 T cell receptor beta chains below was sequenced from the same sample in a study of T cell changes during pregnancy in multiple sclerosis. Only in-frame clones appear in the TCRdb table, and some are missing; sequencing was by immunoSEQ multiplex PCR. The table shows some 70,000 clones, with about 92% occurring only once. The sequencing used CD8+ T cells from peripheral blood mononuclear cells, collected in the third trimester of pregnancy. These receptors came from a female donor in good health, enrolled as a control in a pregnancy study.

This clone was recorded once. The chain carries TRBV23-1 and TRBJ2-7; D not certain. Being an ORF, TRBV23-1 has a function that is uncertain. V lost 10 bases, J lost 6 bases, and 7 bases lay in between. The CDR3 length is 9 residues. The CDR3 reads CANYCEQYF. In DNA form, the CDR3 reads TGCGCCAACTACTGCGAGCAGTACTTC.

The V gene is TRBV4-2, the J gene TRBJ1-1; no reliable D call. This CDR3 spans 14 amino acids. The V and J ends lost 3 bases and 3 bases respectively, with 11 bases between them. Germline values: CDR1 LGHNA, CDR2 YNFKEQ. CDR3 residues: CASSQGGRDTEAFF. CDR3 coding DNA: TGTGCCAGCAGCCAGGGAGGGAGGGACACTGAAGCTTTCTTT.

This sequence joins TRBV6-4 and TRBJ2-3; D may correspond to TRBD1 or TRBD2 (6 bases each). The CDR3 has 14 amino acids. Deletions cut 4 bases from V and 7 bases from J, with 15 bases between. Germline loops: CDR1 MRHNA, CDR2 SNTAGT. The CDR3 DNA follows: TGTGCCAGCAGTGCCTCAGGGGAGGCCAATACGCAGTATTTT. As protein: CASSASGEANTQYF.

The chain couples TRBV13 to TRBJ2-7, with 11 bases aligning to TRBD2. The germline V gene encodes CDR1 PRHDT and CDR2 FYEKMQ (reference sequence). CDR3 length equals 15 residues. V shed 5 bases, J shed 0 bases, and the junction held 3 bases outside the gene matches. CDR3 in amino acids: CASSRSGGVSYEQYF. The CDR3, as DNA: TGTGCCAGCAGCCGTAGCGGGGGGGTCTCCTACGAGCAGTACTTC.

The J gene is TRBJ2-3, the V gene TRBV27, with 9 bases lining up with TRBD2. CDR3 length: 16 amino acids. The trim removed 2 bases at V and 2 bases at J, leaving 5 bases unmatched. The germline gives CDR1 MNHEY, CDR2 SMNVEV (reference sequence). In nucleotides, the CDR3 is TGTGCCAGCAGTTTAGCGAGCGGGGGGTACACAGATACGCAGTATTTT. Translation gives CASSLASGGYTDTQYF.

The chain is built from TRBV11-2 and TRBJ1-1, with TRBD1 matching over 9 bases. V gave up 1 base and J gave up 5 bases; unmatched junction bases: 2. The CDR3 contains 14 residues. Per the germline V gene, CDR1 is SGHAT and CDR2 is FQNNGV. CDR3 DNA: TGTGCCAGCAGCTTAGGACAGGGGGTAACTGAAGCTTTCTTT. Translating gives CASSLGQGVTEAFF.

The rearrangement joins TRBV6-5 to TRBJ2-5, with TRBD2 as a possible D gene (6 bases). The V gene's germline CDR1 is MNHEY and CDR2 SVGAGI. Between the trimmed V and J ends, which lost 4 bases and 5 bases, there was a span of 14 bases. The CDR3 totals 14 residues. The CDR3 protein is CASSLAGLAETQYF. The DNA of the CDR3 is TGTGCCAGCAGTTTGGCTGGCCTAGCGGAGACCCAGTACTTC.

The rearrangement joins TRBV2 to TRBJ1-1, with a weak D call TRBD1 (5 bases). CDR3 length: 13 residues. Trimming pared 7 bases from V and 6 bases from J, leaving 15 bases between. Germline V gene data show CDR1 as SNHLY and CDR2 as FYNNEI. CDR3 region: CASISRGRAEAFF. CDR3 in DNA: TGTGCCAGCATCAGCCGGGGGAGGGCTGAAGCTTTCTTT.

The chain employs TRBV19 and TRBJ2-4; TRBD1 matches at 7 bases. The CDR3 sequence is 15 residues long. CDR1 and CDR2 (germline): LNHDA, SQIVND (reference sequence). The V and J ends lost 4 bases and 6 bases, in that order; junction bases with no gene match: 9. The CDR3 protein is CASSTYGTDANIQYF. CDR3 sequence (DNA): TGTGCCAGTAGTACTTACGGGACAGATGCAAACATTCAGTACTTC.

The chain combines TRBV7-9 with TRBJ1-4; 11 bases map to TRBD1. The CDR3 runs to 16 residues. Germline CDR1 reads SEHNR; CDR2 reads FQNEAQ (reference sequence). With V trimmed by 5 bases and J by 4 bases, 6 bases remained unmatched. The CDR3 sequence: CASSPGTGGFNEKLFF. The CDR3 DNA sequence: TGTGCCAGCAGCCCCGGGACAGGGGGTTTTAATGAAAAACTGTTTTTT.

V usage is TRBV11-2 and J usage is TRBJ1-2, with D perhaps matching TRBD1 (5 bases). The CDR3 has 13 amino acids. Germline CDR1 SGHAT, CDR2 FQNNGV. Trimming took off 2 bases at V and 6 bases at J, with 10 bases between the two ends. The CDR3 DNA reads as TGTGCCAGCAGCTTAATTCGCAGGGATGGCTACACCTTC. Protein product: CASSLIRRDGYTF.

The genes are TRBV7-9 and TRBJ1-2; TRBD1 agrees at 9 bases. Germline V CDR1 and CDR2: SEHNR, FQNEAQ (reference sequence). V lost 5 bases, J lost 6 bases, and 7 bases stayed unmatched. This CDR3 is 14 amino acids long. CDR3 DNA sequence: TGTGCCAGCAGCCTCCACCGGGACAGGGATGGCTACACCTTC. Amino acid sequence: CASSLHRDRDGYTF.

This chain joins TRBV19 and TRBJ1-5; perhaps TRBD1 as D (6 bases). This CDR3 contains 16 residues. From germline, CDR1 is LNHDA and CDR2 SQIVND (reference sequence). V shed 3 bases and J shed 7 bases, with 19 bases lying between them. Here the CDR3 reads CASSITWDTPLQPQHF. The CDR3 DNA reads TGTGCCAGTAGTATTACCTGGGACACCCCGTTGCAGCCCCAGCATTTT.

The chain links TRBV6-6 to TRBJ2-7, with 7 bases identical to TRBD1. CDR3 length: 15 amino acids. The J segment lost 3 bases and the V segment lost 4 bases, leaving 9 bases of the junction unmatched. The germline gives CDR1 MNHNY, CDR2 SVGAGI (reference sequence). CDR3 DNA sequence: TGTGCCAGCAGTTTCCTCGGGACAGATAACTACGAGCAGTACTTC. Its protein product is CASSFLGTDNYEQYF.

The rearrangement joins TRBV7-6 to TRBJ2-7, with D possibly matching TRBD1 (5 bases). V was cut by 5 bases and J by 1 base, with 12 bases left in between. The CDR3 has 14 residues. Germline CDR1 is SGHVS and CDR2 is FNYEAQ. DNA for the CDR3: TGTGCCAGCAGCCCACGACAGACTTCCTACGAGCAGTACTTC. Translating it yields CASSPRQTSYEQYF.

The chain uses TRBV7-9 and TRBJ2-1; TRBD1 might be the D (6 bases). Trimming took off 5 bases at V and 1 base at J, with 9 bases between the two ends. This CDR3 spans 14 amino acids. The germline CDR1 and CDR2 sequences are SEHNR and FQNEAQ (reference sequence). CDR3 in amino acids: CASSLQGSYNEQFF. The DNA of the CDR3 is TGTGCCAGCAGCCTACAGGGTTCCTACAATGAGCAGTTCTTC. Drawing the rest from reference TRBV7-9 and TRBJ2-1, the complete variable domain is DTGVSQNPRHKITKRGQNVTFRCDPISEHNRLYWYRQTLGQGPEFLTYFQNEAQLEKSRLLSDRFSAERPKGSFSTLEIQRTEQGDSAMYLCASSLQGSYNEQFFGPGTRLTVL.

In its sample, this clone was seen a few times. This chain joins TRBV30 and TRBJ1-1; D is uncertain. There are 12 residues in the CDR3. V lost 4 bases, J lost 6 bases, and 12 bases lay in between. The germline CDR1 and CDR2 sequences are GTSNPN and SVGIG (reference sequence). The CDR3 DNA is TGTGCCTGGATTGGTGATTCAGCTGAAGCTTTCTTT. Amino acids: CAWIGDSAEAFF.

The chain carries TRBV29-1 and TRBJ2-1; TRBD1 matches at 7 bases. The V segment lost 5 bases and the J segment 0 bases; nucleotides outside the gene matches: 7. Germline CDR1 reads SQVTM; CDR2 reads ANQGSEA. The CDR3 contains 15 residues. CDR3 region: CSVTGTESSYNEQFF. CDR3 coding DNA: TGCAGCGTTACCGGGACAGAGAGCTCCTACAATGAGCAGTTCTTC.

The CDR3 loop reads CACNRGPKWGPNEKLFF. CDR3 nucleotides: TGTGCCTGTAACAGGGGCCCAAAGTGGGGCCCTAATGAAAAACTGTTTTTT. The V call is TRBV19, the J call TRBJ1-4; TRBD1 aligns across 7 bases. Unmatched junction bases numbered 18, after V lost 11 bases and J lost 3 bases. CDR3 length equals 17 residues. The germline gives CDR1 LNHDA, CDR2 SQIVND (reference sequence).

The chain combines TRBV19 with TRBJ2-1, with 9 bases that match TRBD1. CDR3 length: 15 residues. Trimming at V came to 5 bases and at J to 4 bases, leaving 6 bases not matched to a gene. Germline V gives CDR1 LNHDA, CDR2 SQIVND (reference sequence). In DNA, the CDR3 is TGTGCCAGTAGTGTACGACAGGGGGTATACAATGAGCAGTTCTTC. It encodes CASSVRQGVYNEQFF.

The rearrangement uses TRBV19 and TRBJ2-7; D may be TRBD1 (6 bases). CDR1 LNHDA and CDR2 SQIVND come from the germline V gene (reference sequence). CDR3 size: 14 residues. Deletions cut 1 base from V and 6 bases from J, with 13 bases between. The CDR3 DNA is TGTGCCAGTAGTATAGGCCGGGACACCCTCGAGCAGTACTTC. This translates into CASSIGRDTLEQYF.

This chain uses TRBV5-6 with TRBJ1-5, with D tentatively TRBD1 (5 bases). The length of the CDR3 is 15 residues. Germline CDR1 is SGHDT and CDR2 is YYEEEE. V dropped 2 bases and J dropped 4 bases, with 13 bases sitting between them. The CDR3 DNA sequence: TGTGCCAGCAGCTTAGGGGACGGGACTAATCAGCCCCAGCATTTT. As protein: CASSLGDGTNQPQHF.

The rearrangement uses TRBV4-2 and TRBJ1-1, with TRBD1 as a possible D gene (6 bases). The V gene lost 4 bases and the J gene lost 3 bases, with 15 bases spanning the gap. Germline-derived CDR1 and CDR2 are LGHNA and YNFKEQ. The CDR3 loop spans 15 amino acids. The CDR3 region has the DNA TGTGCCAGCAGCCCGGGGGGGGACATGCACACTGAAGCTTTCTTT. It yields the protein CASSPGGDMHTEAFF.

The rearrangement joins TRBV5-8 to TRBJ1-1, with D hard to call. This CDR3 has 13 amino acids. CDR1 and CDR2 (germline): SGHTS, YDEGEE. V lost 2 bases and J lost 0, with 5 bases in between. CDR3 residues: CASSFILNTEAFF. The CDR3 region has the DNA TGTGCCAGCAGCTTTATTCTGAACACTGAAGCTTTCTTT.

The J gene is TRBJ1-2, the V gene TRBV21-1. TRBV21-1 is a pseudogene locus. The CDR3 length is 14 residues. The CDR3 DNA reads TGTGCCAGCAGCAATAGAACCACTGACTATGGCTACACCTTC. Protein sequence: CASSNRTTDYGYTF.

The chain links TRBV9 to TRBJ1-3; D unclear. Germline V gives CDR1 SGDLS, CDR2 YYNGEE. With 4 bases removed from V and 0 bases from J, the gap between germline ends came to 11 bases. This CDR3 region has 15 residues. The CDR3 nucleotides are TGTGCCAGCAGCCCTCTGCCGGGCTCTGGAAACACCATATATTTT. Translating it yields CASSPLPGSGNTIYF.

The chain employs TRBV19 and TRBJ1-5; TRBD1 is a possible D gene (6 bases). The germline V gene encodes CDR1 LNHDA and CDR2 SQIVND (reference sequence). V lost 6 bases and J lost 3, with 21 bases in between. This CDR3 spans 17 amino acids. The CDR3 DNA reads as TGTGCCAGTAGAAAAGGGGGGGGGCAGGGGCCCAATCAGCCCCAGCATTTT. This translates into CASRKGGGQGPNQPQHF.

V and J are TRBV25-1 and TRBJ1-5, with D perhaps TRBD1 (5 bases). Germline loops: CDR1 MGHDK, CDR2 SYGVNS. V shed 2 bases and J shed 4 bases, with 9 bases lying between them. The CDR3 has 14 residues. The CDR3 DNA follows: TGTGCCAGCAGTGAAGGGGGGGGGAATCAGCCCCAGCATTTT. The encoded protein is CASSEGGGNQPQHF.